This T cell receptor (beta chain) was profiled in a study of regulatory T cells in long-lasting Graves disease (dated by TCRdb to about 2021). General notes on the study: Persistent Graves' disease meant more than 5 years of antithyroid drug treatment with TSH receptor autoantibodies that stayed positive. Peripheral blood TCR sequencing and RNA sequencing compared persistent Graves' disease patients with newly diagnosed Graves' disease patients. The study was registered as a clinical trial and conducted in China. A total of roughly 33 samples underwent TCR sequencing: roughly 13 from persistent and approximately 20 from newly diagnosed Graves' disease patients. On average, persistent Graves' disease patients in the clinical cohort had been on antithyroid drugs for around 9.5 years.

The paper as a whole reports these results and caveats: A larger number of public clonotypes was shared among persistent patients (approximately 3,000) than among newly diagnosed patients (around 890). Sequencing and analysis were restricted to the TCR beta chain. Persistent Graves' disease patients showed lower TCR Shannon entropy and fewer highly expanded clones than newly diagnosed patients, suggesting clonal expansion. The authors noted that the small sample size was a limitation that may lower accuracy. TRBV28, TRBJ1-2 and TRBJ2-5 were preferentially used in persistent disease, while TRBV20-1 and TRBJ2-1 were favored in newly diagnosed disease. Because the primary lesion, thyroid tissue, could not be accessed, the study looked at peripheral blood alone.

Library construction relied on multiplex PCR. The run used an Illumina HiSeq 4000. iRepertoire HTBI primers and Arm-PCR amplification of CDR3 regions were used to construct TCR beta libraries. PCR products were gel purified before sequencing. The original pipeline was this. Across samples, around 62 TRBV and approximately 15 TRBJ segments were identified and used for gene usage analysis of CDR3 amino acid clonotypes. COPE and FqMerger were used to merge filtered high-quality paired reads into contigs. BLAST was used to align contigs to IMGT TRBV, TRBD and TRBJ reference genes, with CDR3 defined following IMGT. Any clonotype with a frequency above 0.1% was classified as a highly expanded clone. Shannon entropy served as the measure of repertoire diversity, while the Gini coefficient captured V-J evenness. A clonotype was considered public if more than one individual shared it. TCRdb ran its own pipeline on the public reads, namely fastp trimming at Q25 and MiXCR clone calling, and kept in-frame beta chains. CDR3 protein duplicates are merged, each entry listing the most common genes and DNA. These V and J calls derive from TCRdb rather than the authors' analysis. The sample table holds hundreds of thousands of distinct CDR3 sequences, of which roughly 21% were seen once. The top ten clones comprise approximately 6.4% of the sample.

This clonotype was recorded a few times. Its antigen specificity is not known. Base qualities are not provided; no much larger clone lies one nucleotide away. V and J lose 2 bases and 5 bases, and a span of 15 bases separates them. The germline V gene yields MNHEY for CDR1 and SVGAGI for CDR2. The CDR3, from cysteine to phenylalanine, totals 15 residues. Just the 45-base CDR3 DNA is kept, in frame starting at base 1. What this sample's time point label stands for: persistent/refractory GD, antithyroid drugs over 5 years with positive TRAb. For both TCR sequencing and RNA sequencing, RNA was extracted from PBMCs using TRIzol. Graves' disease was diagnosed according to American Thyroid Association guidelines. Patients for the study were recruited at an endocrinology department in Xi'an, China. From each patient, around 8.3 milliliters of peripheral blood was collected into an EDTA anticoagulant tube. Ficoll Paque Plus density gradient separation was used to isolate PBMCs, and no further T cell sorting was done. RNA quality was checked with an Agilent 2100 Bioanalyzer and agarose gel, and concentration with a NanoDrop 2000.

The sequence derives from a female donor with Graves disease. The source was peripheral blood mononuclear cells (PBMCs), collected when the disease was refractory, from a patient treated with antithyroid drugs. The rearrangement combines TRBV6-5 with TRBJ2-5; 6 matching bases give a weak D call of TRBD1. The sequenced DNA: TGTGCCAGCAGTTACGGCAGGGGAGTATGGGAGACCCAGTACTTC. This encodes CASSYGRGVWETQYF.